One T cell receptor beta chain is described in this entry. The CDR3 covers 17 residues. Trimming stripped 4 bases from V and 7 bases from J, with 23 bases between. In germline, CDR1 is MNHNS, CDR2 SASEGT. These data belong to a study of cytomegalovirus exposure and HLA in healthy donors. The PCR contained 60 Vbeta and 13 Jbeta primers. Here immunoSEQ multiplex PCR was the method, and the copy in TCRdb shows in-frame clones only, minus some. The data hold 150,000 to 200,000 clones, with about 79% observed a single time. V and J are TRBV6-1 and TRBJ1-5; weak D call: TRBD1 (5 bases). The sample was PBMCs. The sequence was collected from a woman in her fifties or sixties in good health and CMV-seronegative. The CDR3 sequence is CASSASKGHGLDQPQHF. The CDR3 nucleotides read TGTGCCAGCAGTGCATCGAAAGGACACGGGTTGGACCAGCCCCAGCATTTT.